The 17 T cell receptor beta chains below were found in one sample sequenced in a study of beta chain features in type 1 diabetes. Isolated RNA was reverse transcribed in full, so expressed TCRB transcripts were sequenced. Data came from immunoSEQ multiplex PCR; TCRdb stores just in-frame clones and leaves some out. The sample contains about 620,000 clones, around 15% of which appear only once. Sequencing input: naive CD4+ T cells from blood. These receptors originate from a man younger than 35 in good health.

The V and J genes are TRBV28 and TRBJ2-5; TRBD1 matches at 8 bases. Unmatched junction bases numbered 6, after V lost 5 bases and J lost 7 bases. The CDR3 sequence is 13 residues long. Germline values: CDR1 MDHEN, CDR2 SYDVKM. CDR3 sequence (DNA): TGTGCCAGCAGTATGGGACAGGCCTGGACCCAGTACTTC. Translating gives CASSMGQAWTQYF.

The chain uses TRBV10-3 and TRBJ2-7; the match to TRBD1 covers 8 bases. Germline CDR1 is ENHRY and CDR2 is SYGVKD. This CDR3 contains 15 residues. The V and J ends lost 6 bases and 5 bases, in that order; junction bases with no gene match: 12. CDR3 residues: CAISGQQSGGDEQYF. CDR3 nucleotide sequence: TGTGCCATCAGCGGACAGCAGTCAGGGGGCGACGAGCAGTACTTC.

This clone was counted between two and nine times. V usage is TRBV28 and J usage is TRBJ2-5; 8 bases agree with TRBD2. CDR1 MDHEN and CDR2 SYDVKM come from the germline V gene. The CDR3 spans 13 residues. V lost 9 bases, J lost 5 bases, and 8 bases stayed unmatched. The CDR3 nucleotides read TGTGCCAGTACGAAAGCGGGAGTTGAGACCCAGTACTTC. Protein sequence: CASTKAGVETQYF.

The chain employs TRBV30 and TRBJ2-3; D possibly uses TRBD1 or TRBD2 (5 bases each). CDR1 GTSNPN and CDR2 SVGIG come from the germline V gene (reference sequence). This CDR3 region has 13 residues. V was cut by 1 base and J by 2 bases, with 7 bases left in between. The CDR3 DNA reads as TGTGCCTGGAGTGCGGGGCTCACAGATACGCAGTATTTT. Translated: CAWSAGLTDTQYF.

This clone was seen a handful of times. CDR3 bases: TGTGCCAGCAGCTTGTACACAGATACGCAGTATTTT. Translating it yields CASSLYTDTQYF. The chain couples TRBV11-2 to TRBJ2-3; D call uncertain. V lost 3 bases and J lost 2, with 3 bases in between. Per the germline V gene, CDR1 is SGHAT and CDR2 is FQNNGV. The CDR3 is 12 residues long.

As concerns this clone: The sample holds other DNA sequences that translate to the same CDR3. V and J are TRBV28 and TRBJ2-5, with TRBD1 identical over 7 bases. V lost 6 bases, J lost 2 bases, and 3 bases stayed unmatched. Germline values: CDR1 MDHEN, CDR2 SYDVKM. The CDR3 has 13 amino acids. The CDR3 loop reads CASRRQGQETQYF. The CDR3 DNA reads TGTGCCAGCAGGCGACAGGGTCAAGAGACCCAGTACTTC.

This chain uses TRBV20-1 with TRBJ1-5; D gene unclear. The CDR3 extends over 11 amino acids. Trimming removed 3 bases from V and 6 bases from J, with 6 bases in between. CDR1 and CDR2 from the germline V gene are DFQATT and SNEGSKA (reference sequence). The CDR3 DNA is TGCAGTGCTAGCAACGCTCAGCCCCAGCATTTT. Its protein is CSASNAQPQHF.

V is TRBV14 and J is TRBJ2-6; 7 bases are shared with TRBD2. J lost 1 base, V lost 1 base, and 7 bases had no gene match. Germline assignment: CDR1 SGHDN and CDR2 FVKESK. The CDR3 spans 18 residues. The CDR3 nucleotides are TGTGCCAGCAGCCAAGGGGCGGGAGTGATTTCTGGGGCCAACGTCCTGACTTTC. Translating it yields CASSQGAGVISGANVLTF.

This clone was detected only a few times. The chain recombines TRBV7-9 with TRBJ1-6; D is uncertain. CDR1 and CDR2 from the germline V gene are SEHNR and FQNEAQ (reference sequence). Trimming removed 3 bases at V and 7 bases at J, with 13 bases between. The CDR3 runs to 15 residues. CDR3 protein: CASSFQEIRNSPLHF. CDR3 bases: TGTGCCAGCAGCTTCCAGGAGATCCGGAATTCACCCCTCCACTTT.

This clone was recorded a few times. V usage is TRBV4-2 and J usage is TRBJ1-5; D remains unclear. This CDR3 region has 17 residues. Looked up from germline, CDR1 is LGHNA and CDR2 is YNFKEQ. V was clipped by 0 bases and J by 0 bases, with 12 bases between them. The CDR3 nucleotides are TGTGCCAGCAGCCAAGAACTTTCGGGAGGTAGCAATCAGCCCCAGCATTTT. This encodes CASSQELSGGSNQPQHF.

The genes are TRBV5-4 and TRBJ1-6; maybe TRBD1 (6 bases). CDR3 length: 17 amino acids. From germline, CDR1 is SGHNT and CDR2 YYREEE (reference sequence). V gave up 5 bases and J gave up 2 bases, with 17 bases separating them. The CDR3 DNA sequence: TGTGCCAGCAGACAACTGAGGGGGAGGACCTATAATTCACCCCTCCACTTT. Translated, it gives CASRQLRGRTYNSPLHF. The variable domain in full, with the rest retrieved from reference TRBV5-4 and TRBJ1-6, is ETGVTQSPTHLIKTRGQQVTLRCSSQSGHNTVSWYQQALGQGPQFIFQYYREEENGRGNFPPRFSGLQFPNYSSELNVNALELDDSALYLCASRQLRGRTYNSPLHFGNGTRLTVT.

This chain uses TRBV29-1 with TRBJ2-3, with TRBD2 matching over 10 bases. J lost 2 bases, V lost 5 bases, and 7 bases had no gene match. CDR1 and CDR2 from the germline V gene are SQVTM and ANQGSEA. The CDR3 loop spans 15 amino acids. The CDR3 DNA reads TGCAGCGTTCTACCACTAGCGGGGCTCACAGATACGCAGTATTTT. This gives the protein CSVLPLAGLTDTQYF.

This clone was seen more than once but under ten times. The J gene is TRBJ2-3, the V gene TRBV2, with TRBD1 matching over 10 bases. Germline V gene data show CDR1 as SNHLY and CDR2 as FYNNEI. This CDR3 has 17 residues. J was trimmed by 0 bases and V by 4 bases; bases with no gene match: 7. CDR3 region: CASSGTGGFISTDTQYF. For the CDR3, the DNA is TGTGCCAGCAGTGGGACAGGGGGATTTATTAGCACAGATACGCAGTATTTT.

In its sample, this clone was seen a few times. This chain uses TRBV4-1 with TRBJ2-3; D remains ambiguous. Trimming took off 3 bases at V and 4 bases at J, with 5 bases between the two ends. Germline CDR1 and CDR2: MGHRA and YSYEKL. The CDR3 runs to 12 residues. In DNA, the CDR3 is TGCGCCAGCAGCCATGTTGCAGATACGCAGTATTTT. Its translation: CASSHVADTQYF.

The chain has TRBV2 and TRBJ1-2; perhaps TRBD1 as D (6 bases). CDR1 SNHLY and CDR2 FYNNEI come from the germline V gene. The CDR3 is 15 amino acids. Deletions cut 10 bases from V and 8 bases from J, with 26 bases between. Here the CDR3 reads CATHGQNLSPMGYTF. The CDR3 nucleotides are TGTGCCACCCATGGACAGAATCTATCCCCTATGGGCTACACCTTC.

The V gene is TRBV7-2, the J gene TRBJ2-7, with TRBD2 identical over 7 bases. The CDR3 has 14 residues. V shed 5 bases and J 2 bases; nucleotides not matched to a gene: 6. Germline V CDR1 and CDR2: SGHTA, FQGNSA. CDR3 residues: CASSIRRGAYEQYF. The CDR3 DNA follows: TGTGCCAGCAGCATCCGACGGGGGGCCTACGAGCAGTACTTC. Full variable domain (rest looked up from reference TRBV7-2 and TRBJ2-7): GAGVSQSPSNKVTEKGKDVELRCDPISGHTALYWYRQSLGQGLEFLIYFQGNSAPDKSGLPSDRFSAERTGGSVSTLTIQRTQQEDSAVYLCASSIRRGAYEQYFGPGTRLTVT.

The V gene is TRBV6-1, the J gene TRBJ2-7, with TRBD1 matching 7 bases. The CDR3 has 13 residues. J was trimmed by 3 bases and V by 6 bases; bases with no gene match: 5. CDR1 is MNHNS, CDR2 SASEGT, per germline. The CDR3: CASRQTGNYEQYF. The CDR3 coding sequence is TGTGCCAGCAGGCAGACAGGGAACTACGAGCAGTACTTC.